This TCR beta chain comes out of a study of breast tumors, draining lymph nodes, adjacent tissues. This clonotype came up many times. Its antigen is still unknown. Given a much more abundant clone one base away, this may be a read error. Per germline, CDR1 DFQATT and CDR2 SNEGSKA (reference sequence). The CDR3 has 14 residues. TCRdb re-called the multiplex PCR reads through MiXCR, storing one row per CDR3 protein. The sample lists 50,000 to 55,000 distinct CDR3 sequences; roughly 41% were seen once. General study points: Tumor TCR diversity was below lymph nodes but above nontumor tissue.

The sequence was obtained from a female donor with breast cancer. Some clones in this sample may be carry-over from other donors' samples. What was sequenced was breast tumor tissue. The rearrangement uses TRBV20-1 and TRBJ2-7; D is ambiguous. This CDR3 reads CSARVDASSSEQYF. In DNA form, the CDR3 reads TGCAGTGCTAGAGTGGACGCGAGCTCCTCCGAGCAGTACTTC.